This TCR beta chain stems from a study of shared clonotypes between healthy human individuals (dated by TCRdb to 2018 to 2021). As for the study more broadly: The cohort comprised a couple of women and three men aged 18 to 49 years. Per donor, leukapheresis produced somewhere between about 0.94 and 9 billion PBMCs. Different laboratories and diverse techniques were used to prepare libraries and sequence TCR repertoires, to increase sequencing depth and limit assay-specific biases. For each donor, CD4 naive and CD4 memory were each given three plates, CD8 naive was given two plates, and CD8 memory was given one plate. To estimate repertoire size and how much clonotype sharing occurs between individuals, the study deeply sequenced the blood TCR repertoires of about five healthy adults. What the research found in general, with its limitations: About 5% of naive CD4, 3.5% of naive CD8, roughly 2.5% of memory CD4, and about 0.4% of memory CD8 clonotypes were shared across four donors. Sampling was limited to blood, and TCR repertoires in tissue likely differ from TCR repertoires in blood. Estimated clonotype richness was generally larger for naive than for memory subsets. Compared with non-shared clonotypes, the clonotypes found in all four sorted-subset donors had higher generation probabilities. Pairwise subsampling led to the expectation that sequencing depth would affect the degree of clonotype sharing among donors. Rarefaction of sorted-subset datasets indicated incomplete sequencing despite the large sequencing depth. The small number of donors limited the genetic and exposure-history diversity represented.

Regarding this clone: Its antigen has not been determined. Per-base quality was not reported, and no clone a single base away is much larger than it.

Inclusive of the bounding cysteine and phenylalanine, the CDR3 is 14 residues long. The entry retains the CDR3 DNA only, 42 bases that are in frame from base 1. V lost 3 bases and J lost 7 bases; the stretch between them is 13 bases long. CDR1 and CDR2, looked up from the germline V gene, are MDHEN and SYDVKM. Using the deep immunoSEQ assay, TCR CDR3 regions were amplified from genomic DNA by multiplex PCR. Extracted genomic DNA from each cell subset was spread evenly across all wells of several immunoSEQ 96-well plates, with each plate serving as a replicate. For sorted subsets, about 0.2 ug genomic DNA, equal to some 30,000 T cell genomes, was loaded into each replicate PCR. Purified libraries were quantified with a Qubit 3.0 fluorometer, sized on a Bioanalyzer 2100, and re-quantified with the KAPA Library Quantification kit. Every immunoSEQ 96-well plate was sequenced on a dedicated single-read 150-cycle Illumina NextSeq 550 flow cell. Per the source publication's procedure: Because the immunoSEQ output included only junctional sequences and no quality scores, the filtering could not be the same as the filtering used for full-length reads. To assign V/J genes and CDR3, sequences were annotated using PyIR, a Python wrapper for IgBLAST v1.9, with IMGT germline references. Reads were removed for weak V/J assignments (E-value above 1e-6), missing CDR3, stop codons, out-of-frame junctions, or ambiguous translated residues. V3J clonotypes were defined as sequences sharing an identical inferred V gene, J gene, and CDR3 amino acid sequence. Percentage overlap between repertoires was calculated by dividing the number of shared unique clonotypes by the size of the smaller repertoire. Richness of each repertoire was evaluated using RTK rarefaction, the Chao1 estimator, and Recon v2.1 estimates of unobserved clonotypes. Generation probabilities for all TCRbeta clonotypes obtained by the gDNA method from a handful of donors were computed using OLGA. The table comes from immuneACCESS by way of TCRdb, which keeps in-frame sequences with V and J called. Part of the clones is missing from these tables; in studies checked, under half for an unresolved V gene and the rest for unknown reasons. For V, J and clone size, that table is used; D and trimming come from the DNA. The sample profile shows under 1,900,000 clones; about 98.5% of them were found once. Together, the top ten hold about 0.35% of the sample.

The donors were healthy, HIV-negative adults with no recently reported acute infections or vaccinations. Every donor was a Caucasian adult residing in Nashville, Tennessee, USA. CD4+ T cells were enriched through magnetic negative selection, after which naive cells were positively selected on CD45RA and the remaining negative fraction served as the memory subset. After blood collection by leukapheresis, PBMCs were isolated using Ficoll-Histopaque density gradient centrifugation and then cryopreserved in the vapor phase of liquid nitrogen. Analytical flow cytometry was used to check the purity and quantity of each magnetically sorted T cell population. Each sorted fraction had its genomic DNA isolated and then quantified by UV absorbance on a Nanodrop 2000c.

Recombination connected TRBV28 to TRBJ1-5, with TRBD1 perhaps the D gene, on 5 matching bases. The source of this sequence is a man aged 25 to 45 in good health. The sequenced sample was naive CD4+ T cells sorted from blood. What this sample's cell subset or site label stands for: CD45RA+ positively selected. The CDR3 region: CASSFRGREQPQHF. The DNA sequence is TGTGCCAGCAGTTTCCGGGGCCGGGAACAGCCCCAGCATTTT.